The clone carrying this T cell receptor (beta chain) has only one observation. Its specificity is unknown. Losses at the gene ends were 6 bases for V and 4 bases for J; bases not matched to a gene: 8. There are 16 residues in the CDR3. The V gene's germline CDR1 is KGHSH and CDR2 LQKENI. This entry is derived from a study of cytomegalovirus exposure and HLA in healthy donors. Study-level findings and limits: The study listed 150 to 200 cytomegalovirus-associated TCR beta chains.

PCR employed 60 Vbeta and 13 Jbeta primers. TCRdb keeps only in-frame clones here, not all; method: immunoSEQ multiplex PCR. Found here are some 110,000 clones, less than 80% of them singletons; the top ten hold roughly 10%. The chain recombines TRBV18 with TRBJ2-2; 10 bases agree with TRBD1. The sample taken for sequencing was PBMCs. The TCR sequence derives from a woman aged 50 to 65 in good health and CMV-seropositive. The CDR3 nucleotides are TGTGCCAGCTCGTCCAAGGGACAGGGGTTCACCGGGGAGCTGTTTTTT. Protein sequence: CASSSKGQGFTGELFF.